These T cell receptor beta chains were read from a single sample in a study of T-cell reconstitution after alpha-beta-depleted transplantation in children. TCRdb passed the PCR reads through MiXCR, listing each CDR3 protein once. The table lists 500,000 to 750,000 distinct CDR3 sequences, 27% of them singletons. The starting material was PBMCs, obtained before TCRalphabeta/CD19-depleted stem cell transplant. The source of these receptors is a boy in the first two years of life with Wiskott-Aldrich syndrome, due to receive a stem cell transplant. Each CDR3 is given with its conserved first and last residue. D genes are given only for firm matches. The size of a clone is reported for some rows only, either as once, few or many, or as a class for expanded clones.

>TRBJ2-1|TRBD2|TRBV28|.
CASGLAGAGYNEQFF
TGTGCCAGCGGGTTAGCGGGAGCGGGCTACAATGAGCAGTTCTTC
>TRBJ2-4|TRBD2|TRBV6-1|few
CASSPGGGADIQYF
TGTGCCAGCAGTCCGGGGGGGGGCGCAGACATTCAGTACTTC
>TRBJ2-7|TRBD2|TRBV5-1|few
CASSSGRGSYEQYF
TGCGCCAGCAGCTCCGGGAGGGGGTCCTACGAGCAGTACTTC
>TRBJ1-5|.|TRBV20-1|few
CSARGPGLNQPQHF
TGCAGTGCTAGAGGCCCGGGGCTCAATCAGCCCCAGCATTTT
>TRBJ1-4|.|TRBV12-3/TRBV12-4|.
CASSPPGALGKKLFF
TGTGCCAGCAGTCCCCCCGGGGCTCTGGGGAAAAAACTGTTTTTT
>TRBJ2-7|.|TRBV6-4|.
CASSDRAGHEQYF
TGTGCCAGCAGTGACCGGGCAGGCCACGAGCAGTACTTC
>TRBJ2-1|.|TRBV15|few
CATSRGGVYNEQFF
TGTGCCACCAGCAGAGGAGGCGTCTACAATGAGCAGTTCTTC
>TRBJ2-1|TRBD2|TRBV4-1|.
CASSQVSGTRDIGGQFF
TGCGCCAGCAGCCAAGTATCCGGGACTAGAGACATAGGTGGGCAGTTCTTC
>TRBJ2-7|.|TRBV2|few
CASNPANYEQYF
TGTGCCAGCAATCCAGCAAACTACGAGCAGTACTTC
>TRBJ2-5|.|TRBV20-1|once
CSARTRAGYQETQYF
TGCAGTGCTAGGACGCGGGCGGGCTACCAAGAGACCCAGTACTTC
>TRBJ2-3|TRBD2|TRBV5-1|few
CASSKMTSGATDTQYF
TGCGCCAGCAGCAAGATGACTAGCGGAGCGACAGATACGCAGTATTTT
>TRBJ2-7|.|TRBV5-1|.
CASSLDGRGYEQYF
TGCGCCAGCAGCTTGGACGGCAGGGGCTACGAGCAGTACTTC
>TRBJ2-7|TRBD1|TRBV5-5|.
CASSAGQGAFYEQYF
TGTGCCAGCAGCGCAGGACAGGGGGCGTTTTACGAGCAGTACTTC
>TRBJ2-7|TRBD2|TRBV18|.
CASSPTSFYEQYF
TGTGCCAGCTCACCGACTAGCTTCTACGAGCAGTACTTC
>TRBJ2-7|TRBD2|TRBV7-9|once
CASSPGTSIYEQYF
TGTGCCAGCAGCCCCGGGACTAGTATATACGAGCAGTACTTC
>TRBJ2-7|.|TRBV10-2|few
CASSPSQYEQYF
TGCGCCAGCAGCCCCTCCCAGTACGAGCAGTACTTC
>TRBJ2-3|.|TRBV5-1|.
CASSFLGFADTQYF
TGCGCCAGCAGCTTCCTTGGTTTCGCAGATACGCAGTATTTT
>TRBJ1-4|TRBD1|TRBV20-1|few
CSARGQGNEKLFF
TGCAGTGCTAGAGGACAGGGGAATGAAAAACTGTTTTTT
>TRBJ2-1|TRBD2|TRBV9|.
CASSVAAGLVNEQFF
TGTGCCAGCAGCGTAGCTGCCGGACTAGTTAATGAGCAGTTCTTC
>TRBJ2-5|TRBD1|TRBV5-1|.
CASSRHRGDETQYF
TGCGCCAGCAGCAGGCACAGGGGGGACGAGACCCAGTACTTC